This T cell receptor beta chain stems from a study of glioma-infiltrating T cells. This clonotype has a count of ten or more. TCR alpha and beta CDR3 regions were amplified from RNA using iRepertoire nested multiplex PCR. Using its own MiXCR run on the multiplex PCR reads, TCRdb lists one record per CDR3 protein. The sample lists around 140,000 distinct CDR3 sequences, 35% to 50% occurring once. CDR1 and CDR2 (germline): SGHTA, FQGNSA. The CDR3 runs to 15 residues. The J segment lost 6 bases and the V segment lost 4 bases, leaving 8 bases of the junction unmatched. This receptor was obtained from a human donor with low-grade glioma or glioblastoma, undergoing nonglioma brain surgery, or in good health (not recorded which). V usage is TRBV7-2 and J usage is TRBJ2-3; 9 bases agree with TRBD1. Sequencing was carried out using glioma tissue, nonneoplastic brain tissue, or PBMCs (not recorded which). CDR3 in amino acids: CASSSYGTGMDTQYF. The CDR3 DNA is TGTGCCAGCAGCTCCTACGGGACAGGGATGGATACGCAGTATTTT. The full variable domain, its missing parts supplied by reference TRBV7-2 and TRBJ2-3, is GAGVSQSPSNKVTEKGKDVELRCDPISGHTALYWYRQSLGQGLEFLIYFQGNSAPDKSGLPSDRFSAERTGGSVSTLTIQRTQQEDSAVYLCASSSYGTGMDTQYFGPGTRLTVL.